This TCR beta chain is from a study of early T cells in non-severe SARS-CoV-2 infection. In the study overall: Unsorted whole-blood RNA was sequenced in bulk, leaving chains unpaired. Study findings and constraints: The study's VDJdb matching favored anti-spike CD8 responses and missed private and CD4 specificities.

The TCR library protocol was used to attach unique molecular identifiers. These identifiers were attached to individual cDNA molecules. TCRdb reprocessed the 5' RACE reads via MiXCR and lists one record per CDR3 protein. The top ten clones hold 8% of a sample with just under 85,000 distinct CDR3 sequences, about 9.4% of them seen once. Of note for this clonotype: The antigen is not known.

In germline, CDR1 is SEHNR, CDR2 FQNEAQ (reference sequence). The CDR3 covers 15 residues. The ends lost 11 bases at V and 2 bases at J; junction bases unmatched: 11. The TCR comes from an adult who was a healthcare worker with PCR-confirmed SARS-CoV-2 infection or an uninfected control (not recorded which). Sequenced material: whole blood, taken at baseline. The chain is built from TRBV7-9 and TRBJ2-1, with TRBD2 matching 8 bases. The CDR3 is CAGASGRPTYNEQFF. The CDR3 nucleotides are TGTGCCGGAGCAAGCGGGAGACCAACCTACAATGAGCAGTTCTTC.